The 26 T cell receptor beta chains below come from one sample, sequenced in a study of blood T cells in healthy people across ages. A sample-barcoded 5' primer and a J-beta primer mix were used in a second PCR of about 7 to 12 cycles. TCRdb reprocessed the 5' RACE reads with MiXCR, giving one entry per CDR3 protein. The table lists 1,300,000 or so distinct CDR3 sequences, 59% of them singletons, with over 6.5% in the top ten. Sequencing was performed on blood. The receptor set was obtained from a man between 18 and 29 years old in good health.

CDR3 in amino acids: CASSLGNRWTEAFF. CDR3 coding DNA: TGTGCCAGCAGTTTGGGCAATCGTTGGACTGAAGCTTTCTTT. The chain joins TRBV27 to TRBJ1-1, with no clear D. Germline values: CDR1 MNHEY, CDR2 SMNVEV (reference sequence). V shed 3 bases and J shed 5 bases, with 13 bases lying between them. The length of the CDR3 is 14 residues.

In its sample, this clonotype was seen a few times. This chain links TRBV6-1 with TRBJ2-2; a weak D match, TRBD1 (6 bases). The CDR3 sequence is 18 residues long. The germline V and J ends were trimmed by 6 bases and 2 bases, with 22 bases remaining between them. Germline V lookup: CDR1 MNHNS, CDR2 SASEGT. CDR3 sequence: CASRPPTGTPLNTGELFF. In DNA form, the CDR3 reads TGTGCCAGCAGACCTCCGACCGGGACACCCCTTAACACCGGGGAGCTGTTTTTT.

The chain recombines TRBV29-1 with TRBJ2-3; possibly TRBD1 for D (6 bases). Trimming shortened V by 4 bases and J by 4 bases, and 12 bases separated the two germline ends. In germline, CDR1 is SQVTM, CDR2 ANQGSEA. CDR3 size: 13 residues. CDR3 in DNA: TGCAGCGTTGGAGCAGGGGCCTCAGATACGCAGTATTTT. Its translation: CSVGAGASDTQYF.

This clonotype was observed a few times. The chain links TRBV4-1 to TRBJ2-2; no clear D. The ends were cut back, 6 bases at V and 1 base at J, with 3 bases in the middle. Germline lookup yields CDR1 MGHRA and CDR2 YSYEKL. The length of the CDR3 is 12 residues. Here the CDR3 reads CASRMNTGELFF. The CDR3 bases are TGCGCCAGCAGAATGAACACCGGGGAGCTGTTTTTT.

V and J are TRBV5-1 and TRBJ1-1, with a weak D call TRBD1 (5 bases). The germline V gene encodes CDR1 SGHRS and CDR2 YFSETQ. The V end lost 0 bases, the J end lost 0 bases, and 12 bases lay between the germline ends. There are 16 residues in the CDR3. DNA of the CDR3: TGCGCCAGCAGCTTGGACGGCCGGACATTGAACACTGAAGCTTTCTTT. Translating gives CASSLDGRTLNTEAFF. Full variable domain (remainder filled in from reference TRBV5-1 and TRBJ1-1): KAGVTQTPRYLIKTRGQQVTLSCSPISGHRSVSWYQQTPGQGLQFLFEYFSETQRNKGNFPGRFSGRQFSNSRSEMNVSTLELGDSALYLCASSLDGRTLNTEAFFGQGTRLTVV.

The rearrangement links TRBV4-3 to TRBJ2-3; D might be TRBD1 (6 bases). Trimming pared 3 bases from V and 2 bases from J, leaving 18 bases between. This CDR3 comprises 17 residues. Germline V gene sequence: CDR1 LGHNA, CDR2 YSLEER. CDR3 coding DNA: TGCGCCAGCAGCCATTCATCGTTGGACAGTACCACAGATACGCAGTATTTT. Translation gives CASSHSSLDSTTDTQYF.

J is TRBJ1-2 and V is TRBV27; D gene unclear. Germline lookup yields CDR1 MNHEY and CDR2 SMNVEV (reference sequence). The V end was cut by 6 bases, the J end by 5 bases, with 13 bases between. The CDR3 length is 13 residues. The CDR3 sequence is CASSPGRLYGYTF. The CDR3 DNA reads TGTGCCAGCAGCCCCGGACGGTTATATGGCTACACCTTC.

The CDR3 loop is CASSLDQNYYGYTF. The CDR3 DNA reads as TGTGCCAGCAGCTTAGACCAGAATTACTATGGCTACACCTTC. The genes are TRBV13 and TRBJ1-2; D unresolved. V lost 1 base and J lost 3, with 9 bases in between. The CDR3 contains 14 residues. Germline V lookup: CDR1 PRHDT, CDR2 FYEKMQ (reference sequence).

The rearrangement joins TRBV3-1 to TRBJ2-1; no clear D. The CDR3 is 12 amino acids. The V end lost 1 base, the J end lost 9 bases, and 7 bases lay between the germline ends. Germline V lookup: CDR1 LGHDT, CDR2 YNNKEL (reference sequence). The CDR3 coding sequence is TGTGCCAGCAGCCAAGCTTTCACTGAGCAGTTCTTC. It is translated as CASSQAFTEQFF.

V usage is TRBV27 and J usage is TRBJ1-5; D possibly corresponds to TRBD1 (6 bases). Germline assignment: CDR1 MNHEY and CDR2 SMNVEV (reference sequence). V shed 3 bases and J shed 4 bases, with 16 bases lying between them. This CDR3 has 16 amino acids. The CDR3 loop is CASSFLGGAGNQPQHF. The DNA for the CDR3 is TGTGCCAGCAGTTTTCTCGGGGGGGCAGGGAATCAGCCCCAGCATTTT.

The J gene is TRBJ1-6, the V gene TRBV2; D may be TRBD1 (6 bases). V was shortened by 2 bases and J by 6 bases, with 17 bases between the two germline ends. The germline V gene has CDR1 SNHLY and CDR2 FYNNEI. The CDR3 sequence is 17 residues long. The CDR3 reads CASSEFRDNFGNSPLHF. CDR3 DNA: TGTGCCAGCAGTGAATTCAGGGACAACTTTGGTAATTCACCCCTCCACTTT.

CDR3 residues: CASSLEVAGVFEETDTQYF. In DNA form, the CDR3 reads TGCGCCAGCAGCTTGGAAGTTGCGGGAGTTTTTGAGGAAACAGATACGCAGTATTTT. This chain joins TRBV5-1 and TRBJ2-3; the match to TRBD2 covers 7 bases. CDR3 length: 19 residues. CDR1 and CDR2 from the germline V gene are SGHRS and YFSETQ. With V trimmed by 0 bases and J by 3 bases, 16 bases remained unmatched.

The chain employs TRBV27 and TRBJ1-6; tentative D call: TRBD1 (5 bases). The CDR3 loop spans 14 amino acids. CDR1 is MNHEY, CDR2 SMNVEV, per germline (reference sequence). Trimming removed 3 bases at V and 6 bases at J, with 9 bases between. Written as DNA, the CDR3 is TGTGCCAGCAGTTTGGGGGTTAGTAATTCACCCCTCCACTTT. The encoded protein is CASSLGVSNSPLHF.

The V gene is TRBV4-1, the J gene TRBJ1-2, with 8 bases aligning to TRBD1. Germline V gene sequence: CDR1 MGHRA, CDR2 YSYEKL. With V trimmed by 1 base and J by 4 bases, 17 bases remained unmatched. This CDR3 has 19 residues. The CDR3 DNA is TGCGCCAGCAGCCAAGGGCAGGGGGCTCAAGTTGCATCAGGCTATGGCTACACCTTC. Protein sequence: CASSQGQGAQVASGYGYTF.

The rearrangement joins TRBV5-1 to TRBJ1-1; 7 nucleotides align to TRBD1. The V and J ends lost 5 bases and 4 bases, in that order; junction bases with no gene match: 8. Germline CDR1 reads SGHRS; CDR2 reads YFSETQ. The CDR3 runs to 14 residues. The DNA of the CDR3 is TGCGCCAGCAGATTAAACAGGGGATCCACTGAAGCTTTCTTT. Translating it yields CASRLNRGSTEAFF.

This clonotype occurred a few times. The chain has TRBV20-1 and TRBJ2-1; perhaps TRBD2 as D (5 bases). Germline CDR1 DFQATT, CDR2 SNEGSKA (reference sequence). This CDR3 spans 12 amino acids. The germline V and J ends were trimmed by 1 base and 8 bases, with 9 bases remaining between them. The CDR3 here is CSARVRGDEQFF. The CDR3 region has the DNA TGCAGTGCTAGAGTCCGGGGTGATGAGCAGTTCTTC.

This rearrangement joins TRBV6-1 to TRBJ2-1, with a possible D match to TRBD2 (5 bases). The V gene lost 8 bases and the J gene lost 10 bases, with 24 bases spanning the gap. This CDR3 spans 15 amino acids. The germline V gene encodes CDR1 MNHNS and CDR2 SASEGT. CDR3: CASPTPVSPLAEQFF. CDR3 nucleotides: TGTGCCAGCCCGACACCAGTTTCCCCCTTAGCGGAGCAGTTCTTC.

This chain joins TRBV4-3 and TRBJ2-7, with D perhaps being TRBD1 or TRBD2 (5 bases each). In germline, CDR1 is LGHNA, CDR2 YSLEER. This CDR3 spans 14 amino acids. V shed 0 bases and J shed 3 bases, with 9 bases lying between them. The CDR3, as DNA: TGCGCCAGCAGCCAAGATTGGGACGACTACGAGCAGTACTTC. It encodes CASSQDWDDYEQYF.

V and J are TRBV28 and TRBJ2-4; perhaps D is TRBD1 or TRBD2 (5 bases each). The closer fit of TRBJ2-5 to the DNA end suggests the J call may be wrong. The CDR3 has 15 amino acids. Germline V gene data show CDR1 as MDHEN and CDR2 as SYDVKM. The CDR3 here is CASSSRDGFGETQYF. The CDR3 bases are TGTGCCAGCAGTTCTCGGGACGGGTTCGGGGAGACCCAGTACTTC.

The V gene is TRBV21-1, the J gene TRBJ2-4. TRBV21-1 counts as a pseudogene. This CDR3 contains 16 residues. The CDR3 region is CASNQERKGRRQFQYF. CDR3 nucleotide sequence: TGTGCCAGCAATCAGGAGAGAAAAGGCCGGCGTCAATTTCAGTACTTC.

The chain joins TRBV20-1 to TRBJ2-7; a weak D match, TRBD2 (6 bases). Trimming shortened V by 3 bases and J by 2 bases, and 17 bases separated the two germline ends. Germline-derived CDR1 and CDR2 are DFQATT and SNEGSKA (reference sequence). The CDR3 contains 15 residues. The CDR3: CSASSPGASAYEQYF. In DNA form, the CDR3 reads TGCAGTGCTAGCTCACCCGGGGCTAGCGCCTACGAGCAGTACTTC.

This clonotype was seen more than once but under ten times. The gene calls are TRBV2 and TRBJ2-7, with 9 bases matching TRBD1. This CDR3 is built from 13 residues. The J segment lost 5 bases and the V segment lost 5 bases, leaving 4 bases of the junction unmatched. Germline loops: CDR1 SNHLY, CDR2 FYNNEI. In DNA form, the CDR3 reads TGTGCCAGCAGTCGGGACAGGGTGGACGAGCAGTACTTC. It yields the protein CASSRDRVDEQYF.

This clonotype was seen more than once but under ten times. The chain uses TRBV2 and TRBJ1-2, with 9 bases fitting TRBD1. V dropped 11 bases and J dropped 6; count of bases not matched to a gene: 10. The CDR3 is 13 residues long. Germline V CDR1 and CDR2: SNHLY, FYNNEI. The CDR3 here is CALAGGQGNGYTF. Written as DNA, the CDR3 is TGTGCCCTAGCGGGAGGACAGGGGAATGGCTACACCTTC.

This chain links TRBV9 with TRBJ1-4; D ambiguous. Germline CDR1 SGDLS, CDR2 YYNGEE. V was clipped by 6 bases and J by 7 bases, with 13 bases between them. The CDR3 has 13 residues. CDR3 amino acids: CASTAGGREKLFF. CDR3 DNA: TGTGCCAGCACAGCAGGCGGGCGTGAAAAACTGTTTTTT.

The chain couples TRBV20-1 to TRBJ1-2; D gene uncertain. The V gene lost 2 bases and the J gene lost 6 bases, with 19 bases spanning the gap. The CDR3 consists of 15 residues. The germline V gene has CDR1 DFQATT and CDR2 SNEGSKA (reference sequence). This CDR3 is CSARSPGVVINGYTF. In DNA, the CDR3 is TGCAGTGCTAGATCCCCTGGGGTGGTGATAAATGGCTACACCTTC.

The V call is TRBV12-3 or TRBV12-4, the J call TRBJ2-3; 12 bases are shared with TRBD2. The CDR3 consists of 17 residues. J was trimmed by 5 bases and V by 5 bases; bases with no gene match: 11. The CDR3 region is CASSPFLAGGRRDTQYF. The CDR3 region has the DNA TGTGCCAGCAGTCCCTTCCTAGCGGGGGGGCGGAGAGATACGCAGTATTTT.